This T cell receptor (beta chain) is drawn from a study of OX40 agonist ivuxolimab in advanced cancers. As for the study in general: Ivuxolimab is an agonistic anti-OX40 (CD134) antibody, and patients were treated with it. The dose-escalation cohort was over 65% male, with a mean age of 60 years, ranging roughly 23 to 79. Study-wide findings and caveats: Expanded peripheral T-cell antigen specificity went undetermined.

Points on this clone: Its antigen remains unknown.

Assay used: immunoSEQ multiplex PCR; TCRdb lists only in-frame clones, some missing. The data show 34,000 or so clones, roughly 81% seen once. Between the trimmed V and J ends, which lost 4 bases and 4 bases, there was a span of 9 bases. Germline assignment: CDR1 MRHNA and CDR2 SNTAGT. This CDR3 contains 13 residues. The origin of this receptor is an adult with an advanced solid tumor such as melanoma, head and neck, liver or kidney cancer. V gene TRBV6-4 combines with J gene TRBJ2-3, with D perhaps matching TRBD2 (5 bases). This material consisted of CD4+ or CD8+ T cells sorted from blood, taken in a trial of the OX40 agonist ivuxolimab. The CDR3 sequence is CASSAEEADTQYF. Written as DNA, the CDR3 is TGTGCCAGCAGTGCGGAGGAGGCAGATACGCAGTATTTT.